This T cell receptor beta chain appears in the sequencing data of a study of blood T cell repertoires in COVID-19. Study background: COVID-19 samples from acute and convalescent phases originated in the United States, Italy and Spain.

Assay used: immunoSEQ multiplex PCR; TCRdb lists only in-frame clones, some missing. The sample lists about 80,000 clones, around 88% occurring once. The CDR3 spans 14 residues. CDR1 and CDR2 from the germline V gene are LGHNA and YSLEER. Trimming took off 0 bases at V and 3 bases at J, with 6 bases between the two ends. The receptor comes from a woman older than 75 with active or convalescent COVID-19. Sequenced sample: peripheral blood. V usage is TRBV4-3 and J usage is TRBJ1-5; D uncertain. Here the CDR3 DNA reads TGCGCCAGCAGCCAAGAATTTAACAATCAGCCCCAGCATTTT. The encoded protein is CASSQEFNNQPQHF.